Detailed here is one TCR beta chain. Its antigen is currently unknown. This sample was included in a study of CD4+ T cells in melanoma. Here immunoSEQ multiplex PCR was the method, and the copy in TCRdb shows in-frame clones only, minus some. Among about 50,000 clones listed, roughly nine tenths were seen once. The V and J ends lost 3 bases and 5 bases respectively, with 24 bases between them. The germline CDR1 and CDR2 sequences are SGHRS and YFSETQ. The CDR3 totals 17 residues. Study-level findings and limits: Neoantigen-specific CD4+ T cells in melanoma reportedly had diverse differentiation states.

V gene TRBV5-1 combines with J gene TRBJ2-7; weak D call: TRBD2 (6 bases). The clonotype was recovered from a human donor with melanoma. Sequenced sample: peripheral blood. In DNA form, the CDR3 reads TGCGCCAGCAGCTCGGCCTTGGGGGGTCCAGATTCGGACGAGCAGTACTTC. Residues: CASSSALGGPDSDEQYF.